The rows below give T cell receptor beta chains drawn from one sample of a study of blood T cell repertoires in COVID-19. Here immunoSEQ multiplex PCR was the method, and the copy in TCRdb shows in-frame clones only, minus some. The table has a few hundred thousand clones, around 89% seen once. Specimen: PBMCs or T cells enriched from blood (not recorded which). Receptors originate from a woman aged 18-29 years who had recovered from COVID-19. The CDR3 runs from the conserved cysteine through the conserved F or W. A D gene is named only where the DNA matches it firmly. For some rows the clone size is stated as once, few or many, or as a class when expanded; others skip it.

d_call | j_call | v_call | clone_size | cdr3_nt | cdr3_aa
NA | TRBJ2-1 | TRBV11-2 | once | TGTGCCAGCAGCTTAGATAGCAGTGGTGAGCAGTTCTTC | CASSLDSSGEQFF
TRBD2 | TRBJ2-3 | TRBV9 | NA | TGTGCCAGCAGCGTAGGGAGCGGGGGGGCTCCAAGAGATACGCAGTATTTT | CASSVGSGGAPRDTQYF
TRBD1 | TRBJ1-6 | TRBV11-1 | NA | TGTGCCAGCAGCCTTCGGGACAGAATTAATTCACCCCTCCACTTT | CASSLRDRINSPLHF
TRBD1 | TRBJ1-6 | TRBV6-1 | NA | TGTGCCAGCAGTGAAGTCGAGACAGGGTTATATAATTCACCCCTCCACTTT | CASSEVETGLYNSPLHF
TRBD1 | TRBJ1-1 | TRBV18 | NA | TGTGCCAGCTCACCAACTCGGACAGGGCCTATGACTATGAACACTGAAGCTTTCTTT | CASSPTRTGPMTMNTEAFF
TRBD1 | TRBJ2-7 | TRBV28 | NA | TGTGCCAGCAGTCTAAGACAGGGCCAGCAGTACTTC | CASSLRQGQQYF
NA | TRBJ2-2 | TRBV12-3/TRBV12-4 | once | TGTGCCAGCAGTTTAAGCAACACCGGGGAGCTGTTTTTT | CASSLSNTGELFF
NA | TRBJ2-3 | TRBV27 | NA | TGTGCCAGCAGTTTACAGCGAATTTCAGATACGCAGTATTTT | CASSLQRISDTQYF
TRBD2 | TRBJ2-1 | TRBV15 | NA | TGTGCCACCAGCAGAGTTAGCGGGGGGTACAATGAGCAGTTCTTC | CATSRVSGGYNEQFF
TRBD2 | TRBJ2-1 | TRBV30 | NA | TGTGCCTGCCCTCGACTAGCGGGGGGCCCCAATGAGCAGTTCTTC | CACPRLAGGPNEQFF
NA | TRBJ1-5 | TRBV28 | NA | TGTGCCAGCAGTTTAGGGGGCTTTCAGCCCCAGCATTTT | CASSLGGFQPQHF
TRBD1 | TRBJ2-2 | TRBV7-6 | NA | TGTGCCAGCAGCTGGACAGGGGGCGTAGGCACCGGGGAGCTGTTTTTT | CASSWTGGVGTGELFF
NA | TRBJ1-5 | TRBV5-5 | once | TGTGCCAGCAGCCTCGGCAGAGGAAGCAATCAGCCCCAGCATTTT | CASSLGRGSNQPQHF
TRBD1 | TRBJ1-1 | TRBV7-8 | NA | TGTGCCAGCAGCTTCGGACAGGGGAACACTGAAGCTTTCTTT | CASSFGQGNTEAFF
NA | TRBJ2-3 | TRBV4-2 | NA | TGTGCCAGCAGCCAAGATCAGGCTGGCCTGAGGCAGTATTTT | CASSQDQAGLRQYF
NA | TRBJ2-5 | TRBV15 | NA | TGTGCCACCAGCAGAGATAATAGCGATGTAGAGACCCAGTACTTC | CATSRDNSDVETQYF
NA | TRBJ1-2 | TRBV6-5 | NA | TGTGCCAGCCCCTTGGAGGGGGGGCCTGGCTACACCTTC | CASPLEGGPGYTF
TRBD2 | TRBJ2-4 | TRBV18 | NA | TGTGCCAGCTCACCGGGGAGGGACATTCAGTACTTC | CASSPGRDIQYF
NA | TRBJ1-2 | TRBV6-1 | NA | TGTGCCAGCAGTGAATGGGGCAGGGTTGAAGGCTACACCTTC | CASSEWGRVEGYTF
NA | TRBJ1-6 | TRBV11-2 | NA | TGTGCCAGCACGGGTCTTGGTTCACCCCTCCACTTT | CASTGLGSPLHF
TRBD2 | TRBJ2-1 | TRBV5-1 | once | TGCGCCAGCAGCTTTGGGACTACCCCGGGTAATGAGCAGTTCTTC | CASSFGTTPGNEQFF
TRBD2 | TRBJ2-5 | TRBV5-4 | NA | TGTGCCAGCAGCTTTCTAGCGGGGGGTGGGACCCAGTACTTC | CASSFLAGGGTQYF
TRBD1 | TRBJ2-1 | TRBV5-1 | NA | TGCGCCAGCAGCTCCGGGACAGGGGGGGCCAATGAGCAGTTCTTC | CASSSGTGGANEQFF
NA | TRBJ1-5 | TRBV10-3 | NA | TGTGCCATCAGTGAGTCACAGGGCCTGCAGCCCCAGCATTTT | CAISESQGLQPQHF
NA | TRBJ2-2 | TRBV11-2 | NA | TGTGCCAGCAGGTCAATCGCGGGCACCGGGGAGCTGTTTTTT | CASRSIAGTGELFF
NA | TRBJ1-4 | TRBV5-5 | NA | TGTGCCAGCAGCGCGGGCGAGGGACTGTTTTTT | CASSAGEGLFF
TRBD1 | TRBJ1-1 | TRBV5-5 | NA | TGTGCCAGCAGCTTGGACGACAGGGGGAGAACTGAAGCTTTCTTT | CASSLDDRGRTEAFF